The rows below give T cell receptor beta chains drawn from one sample of a study of blood T cell repertoires in COVID-19. The table came from immunoSEQ multiplex PCR; TCRdb's copy has only in-frame clones and leaves some out. Here the sample spans around 230,000 clones, 80% to 90% being singletons. Sequencing was done on a sample of peripheral blood. These receptor sequences come from a man aged 25-40 years who had recovered from COVID-19. Each CDR3 is given with its conserved first and last residue. The D gene is left open where the match is weak. Where a row states a size, it is once, few, many or the class of an expanded clone; other rows omit it.

CDR3nt: TGCAGCGTTGAAGAACGGCCAAGGACATTGAGAAACACCATATATTTT
CDR3aa: CSVEERPRTLRNTIYF
j_gene: TRBJ1-3
v_gene: TRBV29-1
d_gene: .
abundance: once

CDR3nt: TGTGCCAGCAGTGGCTGGGACTCTTCGGGTGGTAATTCACCCCTCCACTTT
CDR3aa: CASSGWDSSGGNSPLHF
j_gene: TRBJ1-6
v_gene: TRBV6-4
d_gene: .
abundance: .

CDR3nt: TGTGCCAGCAGGGCTCATTCCTACGAGCAGTACTTC
CDR3aa: CASRAHSYEQYF
j_gene: TRBJ2-7
v_gene: TRBV6-5
d_gene: .
abundance: .

CDR3nt: TGTGCCAGCAGCCAAACCCCAACAGCTAATGAAAAACTGTTTTTT
CDR3aa: CASSQTPTANEKLFF
j_gene: TRBJ1-4
v_gene: TRBV7-8
d_gene: .
abundance: .

CDR3nt: TGTGCCAGCAGCGTAAGGGACAGCATGAACTATGGCTACACCTTC
CDR3aa: CASSVRDSMNYGYTF
j_gene: TRBJ1-2
v_gene: TRBV9
d_gene: TRBD1
abundance: .

CDR3nt: TGTGCCAGCAGCTTCCAACAGGTTGAAGCTTTCTTT
CDR3aa: CASSFQQVEAFF
j_gene: TRBJ1-1
v_gene: TRBV5-4
d_gene: .
abundance: .

CDR3nt: TGCGCCAGCAGCTTGGCTTCGACAGTTGGTGGCTACACCTTC
CDR3aa: CASSLASTVGGYTF
j_gene: TRBJ1-2
v_gene: TRBV5-1
d_gene: .
abundance: .

CDR3nt: TGCGCCAGCAGGGACAGGGTATCCAATTCACCCCTCCACTTT
CDR3aa: CASRDRVSNSPLHF
j_gene: TRBJ1-6
v_gene: TRBV5-1
d_gene: TRBD1
abundance: .

CDR3nt: TGTGCCAGTAGTGGAGGATACACTGAAGCTTTCTTT
CDR3aa: CASSGGYTEAFF
j_gene: TRBJ1-1
v_gene: TRBV19
d_gene: .
abundance: .

CDR3nt: TGTGCCAGCAGCGTAGGGGCAGGGAAAATTTCTGGGGCCAACGTCCTGACTTTC
CDR3aa: CASSVGAGKISGANVLTF
j_gene: TRBJ2-6
v_gene: TRBV9
d_gene: .
abundance: .

CDR3nt: TGTGCCAGCGTCTCGCAGGGAATAAACACCATATATTTT
CDR3aa: CASVSQGINTIYF
j_gene: TRBJ1-3
v_gene: TRBV19
d_gene: .
abundance: .

CDR3nt: TGTGCCAGCAGCTTGGGAGGGCGGGGCGAGATTGGCTACACCTTC
CDR3aa: CASSLGGRGEIGYTF
j_gene: TRBJ1-2
v_gene: TRBV5-4
d_gene: .
abundance: .

CDR3nt: TGCGCCAGCAGCTTGGGTAGTTACAATGAGCAGTTCTTC
CDR3aa: CASSLGSYNEQFF
j_gene: TRBJ2-1
v_gene: TRBV5-1
d_gene: .
abundance: few

CDR3nt: TGTGCCAGCAGTTTAGGAGTCCCTGGAAACACCATATATTTT
CDR3aa: CASSLGVPGNTIYF
j_gene: TRBJ1-3
v_gene: TRBV27
d_gene: .
abundance: .

CDR3nt: TGTGCCAGCAGGCCCAGGCCCATATCGTACAATGAGCAGTTCTTC
CDR3aa: CASRPRPISYNEQFF
j_gene: TRBJ2-1
v_gene: TRBV2
d_gene: .
abundance: .

CDR3nt: TGTGCCAGCAGAGAGACAGGGGGCCGTGAAAAACTGTTTTTT
CDR3aa: CASRETGGREKLFF
j_gene: TRBJ1-4
v_gene: TRBV6-5
d_gene: TRBD1
abundance: .

CDR3nt: TGTGCCAGCAGCCAAGATCGGAGGGTCGGTGCTTTGACAGATACGCAGTATTTT
CDR3aa: CASSQDRRVGALTDTQYF
j_gene: TRBJ2-3
v_gene: TRBV4-2
d_gene: .
abundance: .

CDR3nt: TGTGCCAGCTCACCAAAGGGGGCGGAAGGCTACACCTTC
CDR3aa: CASSPKGAEGYTF
j_gene: TRBJ1-2
v_gene: TRBV18
d_gene: TRBD1
abundance: .

CDR3nt: TGTGCCACGCGGCTGGGACAGCATTACGAGCAGTACTTC
CDR3aa: CATRLGQHYEQYF
j_gene: TRBJ2-7
v_gene: TRBV11-2
d_gene: TRBD1
abundance: .

CDR3nt: TGTGCCAGCAGCCAAGACAGGGGGAACACTGAAGCTTTCTTT
CDR3aa: CASSQDRGNTEAFF
j_gene: TRBJ1-1
v_gene: TRBV3-1/TRBV3-2
d_gene: .
abundance: .

CDR3nt: TGTGCCAGCAGTTCCCGGGACATCCGATTCCAGCCCCAGCATTTT
CDR3aa: CASSSRDIRFQPQHF
j_gene: TRBJ1-5
v_gene: TRBV28
d_gene: .
abundance: once

CDR3nt: TGTGCCAGCAGTGAACCCGCGACTAGCGGGGGGGCTGGGGAGACCCAGTACTTC
CDR3aa: CASSEPATSGGAGETQYF
j_gene: TRBJ2-5
v_gene: TRBV6-1
d_gene: TRBD2
abundance: .

CDR3nt: TGTGCCAGTAGTATACAGGGAAGGTACCAGCCCCAGCATTTT
CDR3aa: CASSIQGRYQPQHF
j_gene: TRBJ1-5
v_gene: TRBV19
d_gene: .
abundance: .

CDR3nt: TGTGCCAGCTCACCAGAGCGGACGCCCCTCCACTTT
CDR3aa: CASSPERTPLHF
j_gene: TRBJ1-6
v_gene: TRBV18
d_gene: .
abundance: once

CDR3nt: TGTGCCAGCACCCGACAGGGGCGCTCTGGAAACACCATATATTTT
CDR3aa: CASTRQGRSGNTIYF
j_gene: TRBJ1-3
v_gene: TRBV6-5
d_gene: TRBD1
abundance: .

CDR3nt: TGTGCCAGCAGCTTGGTTGGCAGGGGTCGGCTCTACGAGCAGTACTTC
CDR3aa: CASSLVGRGRLYEQYF
j_gene: TRBJ2-7
v_gene: TRBV5-4
d_gene: .
abundance: few

CDR3nt: TGTGCCAGCAGCCAAGAACTAATAGGGAGGGAAGCTTTCTTT
CDR3aa: CASSQELIGREAFF
j_gene: TRBJ1-1
v_gene: TRBV4-2
d_gene: .
abundance: .

CDR3nt: TGTGCCAGCAGTTACTCCGGCGGGGGGGACACTGAAGCTTTCTTT
CDR3aa: CASSYSGGGDTEAFF
j_gene: TRBJ1-1
v_gene: TRBV6-6
d_gene: .
abundance: .

CDR3nt: TGTGCCAGCAGTAACAAACAGGGGGAGCCCTCCTACGAGCAGTACTTC
CDR3aa: CASSNKQGEPSYEQYF
j_gene: TRBJ2-7
v_gene: TRBV28
d_gene: TRBD1
abundance: .